This record looks at one T cell receptor beta chain sequence and its context. This CDR3 contains 14 residues. Germline V gene sequence: CDR1 MNHNY, CDR2 SVGAGI (reference sequence). V was clipped by 5 bases and J by 8 bases, with 16 bases between them. The data originate from a study of tumor-infiltrating lymphocytes in primary liver carcinoma. The researchers obtained blood RNA from unsorted whole blood and also extracted germline DNA. Researchers generated TCR beta cDNA from around 510 ng of total RNA, relying on a constant-region primer. It was through three nested multiplex PCR rounds of slightly modified ARM-PCR that TCR beta libraries arose. Two initial PCR rounds of ten to eleven cycles each paired TRBV1-TRBV30 forward primers with a C-beta reverse primer. MiXCR, applied by TCRdb to the multiplex PCR reads, yields one record per CDR3 protein. The repertoire holds fewer than 250,000 distinct CDR3 sequences, with 65% as singletons.

The V and J genes are TRBV6-6 and TRBJ2-1; D gene uncertain. This clonotype was obtained from a woman aged 55-75 years with primary liver carcinoma and hepatitis B virus infection. The sequenced sample consisted of peripheral blood. The chain's CDR3 is CASSPESIIDEQFF. The CDR3, as DNA: TGTGCCAGCAGTCCGGAATCAATTATCGATGAGCAGTTCTTC.